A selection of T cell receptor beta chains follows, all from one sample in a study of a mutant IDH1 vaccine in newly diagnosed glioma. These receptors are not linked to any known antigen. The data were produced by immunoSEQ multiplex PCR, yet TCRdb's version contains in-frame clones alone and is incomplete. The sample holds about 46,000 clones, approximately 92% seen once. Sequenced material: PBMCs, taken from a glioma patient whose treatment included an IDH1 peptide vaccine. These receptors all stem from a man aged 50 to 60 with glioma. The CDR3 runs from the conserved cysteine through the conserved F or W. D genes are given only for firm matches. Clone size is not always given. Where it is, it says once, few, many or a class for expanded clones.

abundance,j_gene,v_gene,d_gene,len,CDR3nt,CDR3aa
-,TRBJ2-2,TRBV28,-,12,TGTGCCAGCAGCTCCGTAGGCGGGGAGCTGTTTTTT,CASSSVGGELFF
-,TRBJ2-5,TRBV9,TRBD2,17,TGTGCCAGCAGCGCCCCGGGACTAGCGGGAGGGATGGAGACCCAGTACTTC,CASSAPGLAGGMETQYF
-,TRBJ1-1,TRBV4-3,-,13,TGCGCCAGCAGCCGCAGTTCGAACACTGAAGCTTTCTTT,CASSRSSNTEAFF
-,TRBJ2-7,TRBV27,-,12,TGTGCCAGCAGTTTATCTTCCTACGAGCAGTACTTC,CASSLSSYEQYF
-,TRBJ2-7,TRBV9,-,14,TGTGCCAGCAGCGCTAATGACATGAACGGGAAGCAGTACTTC,CASSANDMNGKQYF
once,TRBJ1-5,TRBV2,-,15,TGTGCCAGCAGCCCCGCCGAATATAGCAATCAGCCCCAGCATTTT,CASSPAEYSNQPQHF
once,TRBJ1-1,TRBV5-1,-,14,TGCGCCAGCAGCCGCGACACGGCGAACACTGAAGCTTTCTTT,CASSRDTANTEAFF
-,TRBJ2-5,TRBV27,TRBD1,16,TGTGCCACCAGTCGCTACCGGGACAGATTCCAAGAGACCCAGTACTTC,CATSRYRDRFQETQYF
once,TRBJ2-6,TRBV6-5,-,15,TGTGCCAGCCGCCCCCCAAACTCTGGGGCCAACGTCCTGACTTTC,CASRPPNSGANVLTF
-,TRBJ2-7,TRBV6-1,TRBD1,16,TGTGCCAGCAGTGCAACCGGGACAGGCGTTACCTACGAGCAGTACTTC,CASSATGTGVTYEQYF
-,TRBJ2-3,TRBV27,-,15,TGTGCCAGCAGTCTACGGGACCTACGCACAGATACGCAGTATTTT,CASSLRDLRTDTQYF
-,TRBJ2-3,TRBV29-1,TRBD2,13,TGCAGCGTTGAGGGGGGGACGACAGATACGCAGTATTTT,CSVEGGTTDTQYF
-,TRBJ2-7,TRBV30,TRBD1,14,TGTGCCTGGACTGAGGGGACAGGGGTCTACGAGCAGTACTTC,CAWTEGTGVYEQYF
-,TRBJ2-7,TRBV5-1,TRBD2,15,TGCGCCAGCAGATACGGAATAGCGGGAGCCTACGAGCAGTACTTC,CASRYGIAGAYEQYF